The 31 T cell receptor beta chains below all came from one sample that was sequenced in a study of blood T cell repertoires in COVID-19. The protocol was immunoSEQ multiplex PCR, while the TCRdb copy is restricted to in-frame clones and leaves out a portion. The table lists about 310,000 clones, roughly 90% of them singletons. The sample was PBMCs or T cells enriched from blood (not recorded which). The receptor source for this set is a woman in her forties who had recovered from COVID-19.

The chain uses TRBV7-9 and TRBJ2-3; a weak D match, TRBD2 (6 bases). Trimming removed 4 bases from V and 0 bases from J, with 14 bases in between. Germline V gene sequence: CDR1 SEHNR, CDR2 FQNEAQ (reference sequence). The CDR3 sequence is 16 residues long. The CDR3 nucleotides are TGTGCCAGCAGCTCTCCGGGACTCTCTAGCACAGATACGCAGTATTTT. Amino acid sequence: CASSSPGLSSTDTQYF. The whole variable domain, filled in from reference TRBV7-9 and TRBJ2-3, reads DTGVSQNPRHKITKRGQNVTFRCDPISEHNRLYWYRQTLGQGPEFLTYFQNEAQLEKSRLLSDRFSAERPKGSFSTLEIQRTEQGDSAMYLCASSSPGLSSTDTQYFGPGTRLTVL.

In this sample, this clone turned up once. This chain uses TRBV19 with TRBJ2-2, with TRBD2 matching 10 bases. The CDR3 spans 15 residues. V lost 3 bases, J lost 8 bases, and 6 bases stayed unmatched. Looked up from germline, CDR1 is LNHDA and CDR2 is SQIVND (reference sequence). The CDR3 DNA reads TGTGCCAGTAGTATCTGGACTAGCGGATCGGGGGAGCTGTTTTTT. Protein: CASSIWTSGSGELFF.

The chain recombines TRBV7-3 with TRBJ2-3; D ambiguous. V was shortened by 4 bases and J by 8 bases, with 13 bases between the two germline ends. The CDR3 spans 13 residues. Germline V gives CDR1 SGHTA, CDR2 FQGTGA. CDR3: CASSSYSPGTQYF. Here the CDR3 DNA reads TGTGCCAGCAGCTCTTACTCACCGGGTACGCAGTATTTT.

This clone was seen a single time. The rearrangement uses TRBV5-5 and TRBJ2-3; perhaps TRBD2 as D (6 bases). The CDR3 loop spans 16 amino acids. The germline gives CDR1 SGHKS, CDR2 YYEKEE (reference sequence). The germline V and J ends were trimmed by 0 bases and 5 bases, with 16 bases remaining between them. The CDR3 here is CASSLVFGGGRDTQYF. CDR3 nucleotides: TGTGCCAGCAGCTTGGTCTTCGGGGGAGGACGAGATACGCAGTATTTT.

The rearrangement joins TRBV11-3 to TRBJ1-3; D is unresolved. The germline V gene has CDR1 SGHNT and CDR2 YENEEA. V lost 5 bases, J lost 2 bases, and 7 bases lay in between. The CDR3 has 13 residues. The CDR3 coding sequence is TGTGCCAGCAGCCCCGTTGCTGGAAACACCATATATTTT. Translated, it gives CASSPVAGNTIYF.

V and J are TRBV9 and TRBJ1-4, with 8 bases aligning to TRBD1. The CDR3 is 15 amino acids. V was pared by 0 bases and J by 2 bases, with 0 bases of the junction left unmatched. The germline V gene has CDR1 SGDLS and CDR2 YYNGEE. The CDR3 loop is CASSVGQGTNEKLFF. The CDR3 DNA sequence: TGTGCCAGCAGCGTAGGACAGGGGACTAATGAAAAACTGTTTTTT.

The chain carries TRBV7-2 and TRBJ1-1; TRBD1 might be the D (6 bases). The CDR3 is made up of 15 amino acids. The ends were cut back, 1 base at V and 3 bases at J, with 12 bases in the middle. Germline lookup yields CDR1 SGHTA and CDR2 FQGNSA. The CDR3 DNA is TGTGCCAGCAGCTTAGGGTTGCAGGGGTACACTGAAGCTTTCTTT. Protein sequence: CASSLGLQGYTEAFF.

This clone was counted a few times. V usage is TRBV10-2 and J usage is TRBJ2-7, with 9 bases matching TRBD1. CDR1 is WSHSY and CDR2 is SAAADI in the germline V gene. The CDR3 runs 14 residues. After removal of 4 bases from V and 7 bases from J, the junction contained 8 bases not matched to a gene. The CDR3 coding sequence is TGCGCCAGCAGTGGGACAGGGGATGGGAGTGAGCAGTACTTC. It yields the protein CASSGTGDGSEQYF.

The V and J genes are TRBV24-1 and TRBJ2-7; 7 bases align to TRBD2. The trim removed 5 bases at V and 0 bases at J, leaving 12 bases unmatched. Looked up from germline, CDR1 is KGHDR and CDR2 is SFDVKD. This CDR3 comprises 17 residues. The CDR3 DNA sequence: TGTGCCACCAGTGGGGGAGGGGTCGGCGTCAGCTCCTACGAGCAGTACTTC. Amino acids: CATSGGGVGVSSYEQYF.

V gene TRBV30 combines with J gene TRBJ2-7, with TRBD1 matching 11 bases. CDR3 size: 14 residues. V was clipped by 1 base and J by 2 bases; unmatched bases: 1. In germline, CDR1 is GTSNPN, CDR2 SVGIG (reference sequence). The CDR3 DNA reads as TGTGCCTGGAGTGGGGACAGGGGGACCTACGAGCAGTACTTC. Amino acid sequence: CAWSGDRGTYEQYF.

This clone has only one observation. The J gene is TRBJ2-2, the V gene TRBV27; no clear D gene. The length of the CDR3 is 13 residues. Germline CDR1 is MNHEY and CDR2 is SMNVEV (reference sequence). V was shortened by 6 bases and J by 3 bases, with 8 bases between the two germline ends. The CDR3 nucleotides read TGTGCCAGCAGGAGGAGAGACACCGGGGAGCTGTTTTTT. It translates to CASRRRDTGELFF.

J is TRBJ2-5 and V is TRBV24-1; perhaps TRBD2 as D (7 bases). The CDR3 length is 15 residues. Germline CDR1 and CDR2: KGHDR and SFDVKD. V lost 7 bases, J lost 5 bases, and 19 bases lay in between. CDR3: CATSSRGGGDETQYF. The DNA of the CDR3 is TGTGCCACCAGCTCTAGGGGGGGTGGTGATGAGACCCAGTACTTC.

This clone was counted a few times. This same CDR3 is encoded by further DNA sequences in the sample. The V call is TRBV18, the J call TRBJ2-6; D is uncertain. Looked up from germline, CDR1 is KGHSH and CDR2 is LQKENI. The CDR3 has 14 amino acids. Trimming cost V 3 bases and J 1 base, with 4 bases left between them. This CDR3 reads CASSPLSGANVLTF. The CDR3 DNA reads TGTGCCAGCTCACCTCTTTCTGGGGCCAACGTCCTGACTTTC.

The chain couples TRBV10-3 to TRBJ1-6; 7 bases agree with TRBD1. Germline assignment: CDR1 ENHRY and CDR2 SYGVKD. After removal of 7 bases from V and 6 bases from J, the junction contained 12 bases not matched to a gene. CDR3 length: 16 residues. The DNA for the CDR3 is TGTGCCATCACCGAGGGACAGCCGGCGGGTAATTCACCCCTCCACTTT. Its protein is CAITEGQPAGNSPLHF.

The chain employs TRBV9 and TRBJ2-2; tentatively, D is TRBD2 (7 bases). CDR3 length equals 16 residues. V gave up 4 bases and J gave up 4 bases, with 17 bases separating them. From germline, CDR1 is SGDLS and CDR2 YYNGEE. CDR3 protein: CASSLHAGAGTGELFF. In DNA form, the CDR3 reads TGTGCCAGCAGCCTCCACGCGGGGGCGGGCACCGGGGAGCTGTTTTTT.

V is TRBV7-3 and J is TRBJ2-2; no definite D call. The CDR3 runs to 13 residues. The V gene lost 1 base and the J gene lost 6 bases, with 6 bases spanning the gap. Germline assignment: CDR1 SGHTA and CDR2 FQGTGA. CDR3 nucleotides: TGTGCCAGCAGCTTAATGTATTCCGGGGAGCTGTTTTTT. Translation gives CASSLMYSGELFF.

V gene TRBV21-1 combines with J gene TRBJ2-4; whether TRBD2, the table's D call, matches the DNA was not checked. TRBV21-1 is a pseudogene locus. This CDR3 has 19 residues. The CDR3 spells CASSKAVRGKELAKNIQYF. CDR3 nucleotide sequence: TGTGCCAGCAGCAAAGCCGTGAGAGGGAAGGAGCTAGCCAAAAACATTCAGTACTTC.

The rearrangement uses TRBV12-5 and TRBJ2-5; maybe TRBD2 (5 bases). Between the trimmed V and J ends, which lost 1 base and 2 bases, there was a span of 5 bases. In germline, CDR1 is LGHNT, CDR2 FRNRAP. There are 13 residues in the CDR3. CDR3: CASGLGLQETQYF. CDR3 bases: TGTGCTAGTGGTTTGGGACTACAAGAGACCCAGTACTTC.

V gene TRBV19 combines with J gene TRBJ1-1; the match to TRBD1 covers 8 bases. In germline, CDR1 is LNHDA, CDR2 SQIVND (reference sequence). This CDR3 is 13 amino acids long. V lost 0 bases, J lost 10 bases, and 4 bases stayed unmatched. The CDR3 region has the DNA TGTGCCAGTAGTATAGAAGGTGGACAGGGAGCTTTCTTT. It specifies CASSIEGGQGAFF.

V gene TRBV6-6 combines with J gene TRBJ1-2; 9 nucleotides line up with TRBD1. This CDR3 comprises 13 residues. The germline CDR1 and CDR2 sequences are MNHNY and SVGAGI (reference sequence). After removal of 5 bases from V and 5 bases from J, the junction contained 3 bases not matched to a gene. CDR3 sequence (DNA): TGTGCCAGCAGTAATGGACAGGGGTATGGCTACACCTTC. Amino acid sequence: CASSNGQGYGYTF.

The chain joins TRBV5-1 to TRBJ2-2, with 7 positions matching TRBD2. With V trimmed by 0 bases and J by 6 bases, 14 bases remained unmatched. The CDR3 sequence is 18 residues long. Germline CDR1 reads SGHRS; CDR2 reads YFSETQ. CDR3 protein: CASSLAASGAIWAGELFF. The CDR3 coding sequence is TGCGCCAGCAGCTTGGCCGCCAGCGGGGCCATCTGGGCCGGGGAGCTGTTTTTT.

The chain uses TRBV28 and TRBJ1-2; 7 bases line up with TRBD1. The V segment lost 6 bases and the J segment 1 base; nucleotides outside the gene matches: 8. The V gene's germline CDR1 is MDHEN and CDR2 SYDVKM. The CDR3 is 15 residues long. The CDR3 loop reads CASRNPGQINYGYTF. In nucleotides, the CDR3 is TGTGCCAGCAGGAACCCGGGACAGATTAACTATGGCTACACCTTC.

The chain employs TRBV28 and TRBJ1-2; possible D gene TRBD1, 5 bases. Germline loops: CDR1 MDHEN, CDR2 SYDVKM. CDR3 length equals 14 residues. Between the trimmed V and J ends, which lost 6 bases and 7 bases, there was a span of 18 bases. In DNA form, the CDR3 reads TGTGCCAGCAGCACCATGGGGCCTGTCAGTGGCTACACCTTC. Amino acids: CASSTMGPVSGYTF.

The chain links TRBV6-1 to TRBJ1-5; 7 bases are shared with TRBD1. Unmatched junction bases numbered 5, after V lost 0 bases and J lost 0 bases. This CDR3 contains 17 residues. CDR1 and CDR2 (germline): MNHNS, SASEGT. The CDR3 region is CASSEASTGYSNQPQHF. As DNA, the CDR3 is TGTGCCAGCAGTGAAGCGTCGACAGGGTATAGCAATCAGCCCCAGCATTTT.

This chain links TRBV3-1 (or the pseudogene TRBV3-2) with TRBJ2-1, with no clear D. V shed 3 bases and J shed 12 bases, with 9 bases lying between them. There are 11 residues in the CDR3. Germline-derived CDR1 and CDR2 are LGHDT and YNNKEL (reference sequence). The CDR3 reads CASSQPQVQFF. CDR3 bases: TGTGCCAGCAGCCAGCCCCAGGTGCAGTTCTTC.

J is TRBJ2-7 and V is TRBV19; the D is unclear. The CDR3 spans 13 residues. V was pared by 7 bases and J by 3 bases, with 13 bases between. Germline V gives CDR1 LNHDA, CDR2 SQIVND (reference sequence). The DNA for the CDR3 is TGTGCCAGTAAGCCGGGTTTGGGCTACGAGCAGTACTTC. It translates to CASKPGLGYEQYF.

This clone has only a few counts. This rearrangement joins TRBV30 to TRBJ1-1; 8 nucleotides agree with TRBD1. This CDR3 has 15 residues. The J segment lost 7 bases and the V segment lost 7 bases, leaving 17 bases of the junction unmatched. Germline CDR1 GTSNPN, CDR2 SVGIG (reference sequence). This chain's CDR3 is CASADGTGSFGEAFF. CDR3 in DNA: TGTGCCTCGGCCGATGGGACAGGCAGTTTCGGTGAAGCTTTCTTT.

This sequence joins TRBV11-2 and TRBJ2-1; tentative D call: TRBD1 (6 bases). The CDR3 sequence is 14 residues long. The germline CDR1 and CDR2 sequences are SGHAT and FQNNGV. V was clipped by 3 bases and J by 7 bases, with 13 bases between them. The CDR3 DNA follows: TGTGCCAGCAGCTTGGGACACTCGAAAAATGAGCAGTTCTTC. Its protein product is CASSLGHSKNEQFF.

The J gene is TRBJ2-7, the V gene TRBV3-1 (or the pseudogene TRBV3-2), with TRBD1 matching 9 bases. Germline CDR1 and CDR2: LGHDT and YNNKEL (reference sequence). The CDR3 is 14 residues long. The V segment lost 6 bases and the J segment 4 bases; nucleotides outside the gene matches: 7. CDR3: CASRLGQGPYEQYF. In DNA form, the CDR3 reads TGTGCCAGCAGACTGGGACAGGGACCTTACGAGCAGTACTTC.

The J gene is TRBJ1-1, the V gene TRBV10-3, with TRBD1 as a possible D gene (5 bases). Germline V CDR1 and CDR2: ENHRY, SYGVKD. The CDR3 extends over 14 amino acids. The ends were cut back, 7 bases at V and 4 bases at J, with 16 bases in the middle. CDR3 loop: CAITGLGGTTEAFF. The CDR3, as DNA: TGTGCCATCACCGGCCTGGGGGGTACCACTGAAGCTTTCTTT.

This clone occurred once. The rearrangement links TRBV9 to TRBJ2-3; D is unclear. The germline gives CDR1 SGDLS, CDR2 YYNGEE. V was cut by 0 bases and J by 1 base, with 6 bases left in between. This CDR3 comprises 14 residues. The CDR3: CASSVGTGTDTQYF. CDR3 bases: TGTGCCAGCAGCGTAGGAACAGGCACAGATACGCAGTATTTT.